One and the same sample provided the 26 T cell receptor beta chains below, sequenced in a study of blood T cell repertoires in COVID-19. The method was immunoSEQ multiplex PCR; TCRdb's version includes in-frame clones alone and lacks a portion of them. Of 65,000 or so clones in the sample, 90% were seen once. Source material: peripheral blood. Receptor source: a man aged 60 to 75 with acute or convalescent COVID-19.

This chain links TRBV5-4 with TRBJ2-1, with 11 bases that match TRBD2. In germline, CDR1 is SGHNT, CDR2 YYREEE (reference sequence). V shed 5 bases, J shed 5 bases, and the junction held 9 bases outside the gene matches. CDR3 length: 16 amino acids. CDR3 sequence: CASRFSGGAQHNEQFF. The CDR3 DNA is TGTGCCAGCAGGTTTAGCGGGGGGGCCCAACACAATGAGCAGTTCTTC.

The chain joins TRBV11-1 to TRBJ2-1, with D maybe TRBD2 (5 bases). The V end was cut by 5 bases, the J end by 2 bases, with 10 bases between. The CDR3 is 14 residues long. Germline lookup yields CDR1 SGHAT and CDR2 FQDESV (reference sequence). CDR3 nucleotide sequence: TGTGCCAGCAGCGGTTCCGGGACCTACAATGAGCAGTTCTTC. Protein sequence: CASSGSGTYNEQFF. Based on the CDR3 plus reference TRBV11-1 and TRBJ2-1, the full variable domain is EAEVAQSPRYKITEKSQAVAFWCDPISGHATLYWYRQILGQGPELLVQFQDESVVDDSQLPKDRFSAERLKGVDSTLKIQPAELGDSAMYLCASSGSGTYNEQFFGPGTRLTVL.

This clone occurred once. V is TRBV4-1 and J is TRBJ2-3; no clear D gene. The CDR3 has 12 residues. CDR1 and CDR2 from the germline V gene are MGHRA and YSYEKL. Trimming removed 3 bases from V and 7 bases from J, with 8 bases in between. The CDR3 reads CASSQGKYTQYF. In DNA form, the CDR3 reads TGCGCCAGCAGCCAGGGCAAGTATACGCAGTATTTT.

The chain couples TRBV5-1 to TRBJ2-1; weak D call: TRBD2 (6 bases). Germline V gene sequence: CDR1 SGHRS, CDR2 YFSETQ. The ends were cut back, 3 bases at V and 2 bases at J, with 15 bases in the middle. CDR3 length equals 16 residues. CDR3 DNA: TGCGCCAGCAGCTCTCTGGAGGGAGCGGCCTACAATGAGCAGTTCTTC. Residues: CASSSLEGAAYNEQFF.

The chain carries TRBV3-1 (or the pseudogene TRBV3-2) and TRBJ2-7, with TRBD1 matching 10 bases. The CDR3 is made up of 18 amino acids. V lost 0 bases, J lost 4 bases, and 12 bases stayed unmatched. Germline V gene data show CDR1 as LGHDT and CDR2 as YNNKEL (reference sequence). CDR3 amino acids: CASSQDKGPGTGAYEQYF. CDR3 coding DNA: TGTGCCAGCAGCCAAGATAAGGGCCCCGGGACAGGGGCGTACGAGCAGTACTTC.

The gene calls are TRBV2 and TRBJ2-1; the D is unclear. There are 12 residues in the CDR3. V dropped 6 bases and J dropped 2 bases, with 5 bases sitting between them. Looked up from germline, CDR1 is SNHLY and CDR2 is FYNNEI. CDR3 loop: CASSTTYNEQFF. The CDR3 bases are TGTGCCAGCAGCACAACCTACAATGAGCAGTTCTTC. Full variable domain (outside the CDR3, taken from reference TRBV2 and TRBJ2-1): EPEVTQTPSHQVTQMGQEVILRCVPISNHLYFYWYRQILGQKVEFLVSFYNNEISEKSEIFDDQFSVERPDGSNFTLKIRSTKLEDSAMYFCASSTTYNEQFFGPGTRLTVL.

This chain links TRBV21-1 with TRBJ1-5; the table's D gene call, TRBD1, was not cross checked with the DNA. TRBV21-1 corresponds to a pseudogene. This CDR3 has 18 amino acids. The CDR3 DNA reads as TGTGCCAGCAGCAAACGGAGTGGGAGACAGGGGGCTTTTCAGCCCCAGCATTTT. This translates into CASSKRSGRQGAFQPQHF.

J is TRBJ1-5 and V is TRBV10-3, with D possibly TRBD1 on 5 matching bases. CDR3 length: 15 residues. CDR1 is ENHRY and CDR2 is SYGVKD in the germline V gene. The ends were cut back, 8 bases at V and 2 bases at J, with 16 bases in the middle. The CDR3: CAIGKGEAGNQPQHF. The CDR3 nucleotides read TGTGCCATCGGAAAAGGGGAGGCCGGCAATCAGCCCCAGCATTTT.

The chain links TRBV13 to TRBJ1-1, with a tentative D call TRBD1 (5 bases). Per germline, CDR1 PRHDT and CDR2 FYEKMQ (reference sequence). With 3 bases removed from V and 0 bases from J, the gap between germline ends came to 8 bases. The CDR3 spans 14 residues. The DNA for the CDR3 is TGTGCCAGCAGCTTCGGCAGGGTGAACACTGAAGCTTTCTTT. It codes for CASSFGRVNTEAFF.

V usage is TRBV9 and J usage is TRBJ2-1, with a weak D call TRBD2 (5 bases). V was cut by 0 bases and J by 9 bases, with 10 bases left in between. The CDR3 sequence is 13 residues long. Germline values: CDR1 SGDLS, CDR2 YYNGEE. The CDR3 protein is CASSVGGGSEQFF. CDR3 nucleotide sequence: TGTGCCAGCAGCGTAGGAGGAGGCAGTGAGCAGTTCTTC.

This chain connects TRBV3-1 (or the pseudogene TRBV3-2) to TRBJ1-5; weak D call: TRBD1 (5 bases). Germline V CDR1 and CDR2: LGHDT, YNNKEL (reference sequence). V was shortened by 4 bases and J by 8 bases, with 15 bases between the two germline ends. The CDR3 totals 14 residues. DNA for the CDR3: TGTGCCAGCAGCCCCGGGAGCGGGGGTAAGCCCCAGCATTTT. This gives the protein CASSPGSGGKPQHF.

This chain joins TRBV5-6 and TRBJ2-5; 7 bases are shared with TRBD1. Germline loops: CDR1 SGHDT, CDR2 YYEEEE. Unmatched junction bases numbered 7, after V lost 4 bases and J lost 4 bases. The CDR3 contains 14 residues. The CDR3 sequence: CASSPTGIGETQYF. The CDR3 nucleotides read TGTGCCAGCAGCCCGACAGGGATAGGAGAGACCCAGTACTTC. The variable domain in full, with the rest retrieved from reference TRBV5-6 and TRBJ2-5, is DAGVTQSPTHLIKTRGQQVTLRCSPKSGHDTVSWYQQALGQGPQFIFQYYEEEERQRGNFPDRFSGHQFPNYSSELNVNALLLGDSALYLCASSPTGIGETQYFGPGTRLLVL.

This sequence joins TRBV9 and TRBJ2-3; D call uncertain. The CDR3 consists of 13 residues. Germline V gene data show CDR1 as SGDLS and CDR2 as YYNGEE. V was pared by 4 bases and J by 6 bases, with 12 bases between. The CDR3 loop reads CASSPTSSDTQYF. In DNA, the CDR3 is TGTGCCAGCAGCCCGACATCAAGTGATACGCAGTATTTT.

V gene TRBV9 combines with J gene TRBJ2-4; possible D gene TRBD1, 6 bases. The V gene lost 3 bases and the J gene lost 0 bases, with 10 bases spanning the gap. From germline, CDR1 is SGDLS and CDR2 YYNGEE. The CDR3 length is 15 residues. The chain's CDR3 is CASSEGVLAKNIQYF. The CDR3 DNA reads as TGTGCCAGCAGCGAGGGGGTGCTAGCCAAAAACATTCAGTACTTC.

The chain links TRBV5-4 to TRBJ2-6; 8 bases align to TRBD1. Germline CDR1 SGHNT, CDR2 YYREEE (reference sequence). V lost 2 bases to trimming and J lost 0 bases; unmatched junction nucleotides: 13. The CDR3 totals 20 residues. CDR3 in DNA: TGTGCCAGCAGCTTAACCAGGGGGACAGGAGTACTCTCTGGGGCCAACGTCCTGACTTTC. The encoded protein is CASSLTRGTGVLSGANVLTF.

The rearrangement joins TRBV14 to TRBJ1-4; TRBD1 might be the D (6 bases). Germline V lookup: CDR1 SGHDN, CDR2 FVKESK. The CDR3 loop spans 14 amino acids. Trimming took 1 base from V and 13 from J, leaving 16 bases between them. CDR3 in amino acids: CASSQGGRNQGLFF. The CDR3 bases are TGTGCCAGCAGCCAAGGGGGGCGCAACCAGGGACTGTTTTTT.

The rearrangement joins TRBV7-8 to TRBJ1-6; no clear D gene. CDR1 and CDR2 from the germline V gene are SGHVS and FQNEAQ. V shed 1 base and J shed 0 bases, with 7 bases lying between them. This CDR3 comprises 16 residues. The CDR3 loop is CASSLGGSSYNSPLHF. The CDR3 DNA reads TGTGCCAGCAGCTTAGGCGGGAGCTCCTATAATTCACCCCTCCACTTT.

The chain uses TRBV2 and TRBJ2-7, with no clear D. The CDR3 loop spans 12 amino acids. V gave up 8 bases and J gave up 2 bases, with 10 bases separating them. CDR1 and CDR2 from the germline V gene are SNHLY and FYNNEI. The CDR3 nucleotides read TGTGCCAGCTGTACAGTACCCTACGAGCAGTACTTC. Translation gives CASCTVPYEQYF.

The V and J genes are TRBV2 and TRBJ1-6, with D possibly being TRBD1 (5 bases). The CDR3 consists of 15 residues. Germline V CDR1 and CDR2: SNHLY, FYNNEI. Trimming cost V 3 bases and J 9 bases, with 15 bases left between them. CDR3 nucleotides: TGTGCCAGCAGTGAGGTCTTGCAGGGAGGTTCACCCCTCCACTTT. Translation gives CASSEVLQGGSPLHF.

The rearrangement links TRBV5-1 to TRBJ1-1; D is perhaps TRBD1 (5 bases). CDR1 is SGHRS, CDR2 YFSETQ, per germline. V was pared by 0 bases and J by 3 bases, with 15 bases between. The CDR3 totals 16 residues. The CDR3 region is CASSLGGTPGYTEAFF. CDR3 bases: TGCGCCAGCAGCTTGGGCGGGACCCCAGGGTACACTGAAGCTTTCTTT.

The chain joins TRBV7-9 to TRBJ2-2; TRBD1 might be the D (6 bases). The CDR3 has 12 amino acids. CDR1 and CDR2 (germline): SEHNR, FQNEAQ (reference sequence). With 6 bases removed from V and 7 bases from J, the gap between germline ends came to 9 bases. CDR3 DNA: TGTGCCAGCAGATACAGGGACGGGGAGCTGTTTTTT. Protein sequence: CASRYRDGELFF.

As DNA, the CDR3 is TGTGCCAGCAGCCCCCGGGGTTTGAACACTGAAGCTTTCTTT. Protein sequence: CASSPRGLNTEAFF. The gene calls are TRBV5-4 and TRBJ1-1; D uncertain. The CDR3 totals 14 residues. V was shortened by 4 bases and J by 0 bases, with 10 bases between the two germline ends. The germline gives CDR1 SGHNT, CDR2 YYREEE (reference sequence).

This clone was seen more than once but under ten times. The chain couples TRBV6-6 to TRBJ1-2, with TRBD1 matching 8 bases. The V gene's germline CDR1 is MNHNY and CDR2 SVGAGI (reference sequence). The length of the CDR3 is 14 residues. With 0 bases clipped from V and 6 bases from J, the junction kept 3 bases outside the gene matches. The CDR3 loop reads CASSYSTQGDGYTF. As DNA, the CDR3 is TGTGCCAGCAGTTACTCGACACAGGGGGATGGCTACACCTTC.

This clone was observed a single time. The chain uses TRBV2 and TRBJ1-5, with 9 bases matching TRBD1. CDR3 size: 12 residues. Looked up from germline, CDR1 is SNHLY and CDR2 is FYNNEI. V was clipped by 5 bases and J by 7 bases; unmatched bases: 0. CDR3 coding DNA: TGTGCCAGCAGTACAGGGGGCCAGCCCCAGCATTTT. This translates into CASSTGGQPQHF.

The chain recombines TRBV3-1 (or the pseudogene TRBV3-2) with TRBJ1-1; TRBD1 aligns across 7 bases. The CDR3 is 13 residues long. From germline, CDR1 is LGHDT and CDR2 YNNKEL (reference sequence). Trimming took 3 bases from V and 8 from J; bases not matched to a gene: 6. CDR3 protein: CASSQRQGGEAFF. CDR3 bases: TGTGCCAGCAGCCAGAGACAGGGTGGGGAAGCTTTCTTT.

The chain recombines TRBV2 with TRBJ1-5; D is perhaps TRBD1 (5 bases). Trimming left V 4 bases short and J 4 bases short, with 17 bases between. From germline, CDR1 is SNHLY and CDR2 FYNNEI. CDR3 size: 16 residues. CDR3 amino acids: CASSGPTANGNQPQHF. The CDR3 DNA reads as TGTGCCAGCAGTGGCCCGACAGCCAACGGGAATCAGCCCCAGCATTTT. The full variable domain, completed using reference TRBV2 and TRBJ1-5, is EPEVTQTPSHQVTQMGQEVILRCVPISNHLYFYWYRQILGQKVEFLVSFYNNEISEKSEIFDDQFSVERPDGSNFTLKIRSTKLEDSAMYFCASSGPTANGNQPQHFGDGTRLSIL.